This T cell receptor beta chain was sequenced for a study of blood T cells in healthy people across ages. A second PCR of roughly 7 to 11 cycles used a sample-barcoded 5' primer and a J-beta primer mix. TCRdb re-called the 5' RACE reads with MiXCR, one entry per CDR3 protein. The sample yields roughly 1.9 million distinct CDR3 sequences, roughly two fifths seen once. V was clipped by 0 bases and J by 2 bases, with 11 bases between them. The CDR3 loop spans 15 amino acids. The germline V gene has CDR1 SGHKS and CDR2 YYEKEE (reference sequence). A few counts support this clonotype. The sequence came from a human donor in good health. The chain employs TRBV5-5 and TRBJ1-2, with D uncertain. Sequencing used blood. Here the CDR3 DNA reads TGTGCCAGCAGCTTGGCCGGGGTAGGGAACTATGGCTACACCTTC. Residues: CASSLAGVGNYGYTF.